This T cell receptor beta chain is from a study of cytomegalovirus exposure and HLA in healthy donors. Study-wide results and caveats: CMV antigen specificity of a few CMV-associated chains was confirmed in vitro. First-cohort TCR clusters were later found to tend to co-occur in the 120 validation repertoires.

V trimming: 2 bases; J trimming: 5 bases; junction bases outside the gene matches: 9. The CDR3 runs 16 residues. Germline CDR1 and CDR2: SGHRS and YFSETQ. The table came from immunoSEQ multiplex PCR; TCRdb's copy has only in-frame clones and leaves some out. The sample records roughly 60,000 clones, 92% being singletons. Of note for this clone: What it binds is not known.

The receptor's source is a woman between 18 and 29 years old in good health and CMV-seronegative. V is TRBV5-1 and J is TRBJ2-3, with TRBD2 identical over 9 bases. The sequencing input was PBMCs. The CDR3 spells CASSLAPLAGEDTQYF. In DNA form, the CDR3 reads TGCGCCAGCAGCTTAGCCCCCTTAGCGGGGGAAGATACGCAGTATTTT.